These T cell receptor beta chains were read from a single sample in a study of cytomegalovirus exposure and HLA in healthy donors. Repertoires were generated with immunoSEQ multiplex PCR, while TCRdb's copy carries only in-frame clones and drops some. The profile covers about 120,000 clones, with around 77% appearing a single time and roughly a sixth taken by the ten largest. The sample consisted of PBMCs. These receptors all come from a man aged 45-60 years in good health and CMV-seropositive. Each CDR3 is given with its conserved first and last residue. Fields, in order: D gene, V gene, J gene, clone size, CDR3 protein, CDR3 DNA. A D gene is named only where the DNA matches it firmly. Rows may omit the clone size; those that give it use once, few, many or a size class.

D gene: .; V gene: TRBV6-5; J gene: TRBJ1-5; clone size: few; CDR3 protein: CASTSGGAGNQPQHF; CDR3 DNA: TGTGCCAGCACCTCGGGGGGGGCTGGAAATCAGCCCCAGCATTTT
D gene: .; V gene: TRBV27; J gene: TRBJ2-7; clone size: .; CDR3 protein: CASSLSLSRDSGQYF; CDR3 DNA: TGTGCCAGCAGTTTAAGTCTTAGTAGGGACTCCGGGCAGTACTTC
D gene: .; V gene: TRBV7-9; J gene: TRBJ2-5; clone size: .; CDR3 protein: CASSLAGARRETQYF; CDR3 DNA: TGTGCCAGCAGCTTAGCAGGGGCAAGAAGGGAGACCCAGTACTTC
D gene: .; V gene: TRBV7-9; J gene: TRBJ1-1; clone size: .; CDR3 protein: CASSFSPSRDSPGTEAFF; CDR3 DNA: TGTGCCAGCAGCTTCTCCCCATCTCGGGACTCCCCGGGGACTGAAGCTTTCTTT
D gene: TRBD1; V gene: TRBV5-4; J gene: TRBJ1-1; clone size: .; CDR3 protein: CASSPTGGADTEAFF; CDR3 DNA: TGTGCCAGCAGTCCCACAGGGGGCGCGGACACTGAAGCTTTCTTT
D gene: .; V gene: TRBV4-3; J gene: TRBJ1-1; clone size: few; CDR3 protein: CASSPSGESGTEAFF; CDR3 DNA: TGCGCCAGCAGTCCCTCTGGGGAGAGCGGCACTGAAGCTTTCTTT
D gene: .; V gene: TRBV9; J gene: TRBJ1-1; clone size: .; CDR3 protein: CASSPPGDTEAFF; CDR3 DNA: TGTGCCAGCAGCCCACCCGGGGACACTGAAGCTTTCTTT
D gene: .; V gene: TRBV11-3; J gene: TRBJ2-2; clone size: .; CDR3 protein: CASSLRGSYTGELFF; CDR3 DNA: TGTGCCAGCAGTCTACGGGGGAGTTACACCGGGGAGCTGTTTTTT
D gene: TRBD1; V gene: TRBV13; J gene: TRBJ2-7; clone size: .; CDR3 protein: CASSSGTGILNEQYF; CDR3 DNA: TGTGCCAGCAGCTCCGGGACAGGGATTTTGAACGAGCAGTACTTC
D gene: TRBD1; V gene: TRBV27; J gene: TRBJ1-3; clone size: .; CDR3 protein: CASTLRGGQGSGNTIYF; CDR3 DNA: TGTGCCAGCACCCTGAGAGGGGGACAGGGCTCTGGAAACACCATATATTTT
D gene: .; V gene: TRBV6-4; J gene: TRBJ1-1; clone size: .; CDR3 protein: CASSDSSRGTEAFF; CDR3 DNA: TGTGCCAGCAGTGACTCTTCCAGGGGCACTGAAGCTTTCTTT
D gene: .; V gene: TRBV27; J gene: TRBJ2-7; clone size: .; CDR3 protein: CASSPGGSLFYEQYF; CDR3 DNA: TGTGCCAGCAGTCCTGGAGGTAGCTTATTTTACGAGCAGTACTTC
D gene: .; V gene: TRBV29-1; J gene: TRBJ1-2; clone size: .; CDR3 protein: CSVLQVLDGYTF; CDR3 DNA: TGCAGCGTACTTCAGGTCTTGGATGGCTACACCTTC
D gene: TRBD2; V gene: TRBV27; J gene: TRBJ2-2; clone size: .; CDR3 protein: CASSLLAAGAGELFF; CDR3 DNA: TGTGCCAGCAGCCTTCTAGCGGCAGGTGCCGGGGAGCTGTTTTTT
D gene: .; V gene: TRBV19; J gene: TRBJ2-3; clone size: few; CDR3 protein: CASSFGDTQYF; CDR3 DNA: TGTGCCAGTAGTTTCGGAGATACGCAGTATTTT
D gene: .; V gene: TRBV5-1; J gene: TRBJ1-4; clone size: .; CDR3 protein: CASRYSGTNEKLFF; CDR3 DNA: TGCGCCAGCCGATACAGCGGAACTAATGAAAAACTGTTTTTT
D gene: .; V gene: TRBV5-8; J gene: TRBJ2-7; clone size: .; CDR3 protein: CASSPFYEQYF; CDR3 DNA: TGTGCCAGCAGCCCATTCTACGAGCAGTACTTC
D gene: .; V gene: TRBV7-2; J gene: TRBJ1-5; clone size: few; CDR3 protein: CASSLGGYQPQHF; CDR3 DNA: TGTGCCAGCAGCTTAGGAGGATATCAGCCCCAGCATTTT
D gene: TRBD1; V gene: TRBV5-1; J gene: TRBJ1-2; clone size: .; CDR3 protein: CASSLGGTGRYGYTF; CDR3 DNA: TGCGCCAGCAGCTTGGGGGGGACAGGCCGGTATGGCTACACCTTC
D gene: TRBD2; V gene: TRBV10-1; J gene: TRBJ2-1; clone size: few; CDR3 protein: CASSDGTSGYNEQFF; CDR3 DNA: TGCGCCAGCAGTGACGGGACTAGCGGCTACAATGAGCAGTTCTTC
D gene: .; V gene: TRBV7-9; J gene: TRBJ1-6; clone size: few; CDR3 protein: CASSLQGGDSPLHF; CDR3 DNA: TGTGCCAGCAGCTTACAGGGAGGCGATTCACCCCTCCACTTT
D gene: TRBD1; V gene: TRBV11-2; J gene: TRBJ1-2; clone size: .; CDR3 protein: CASSLEVRGYGYTF; CDR3 DNA: TGTGCCAGCAGCTTAGAGGTCAGGGGGTATGGCTACACCTTC
D gene: .; V gene: TRBV29-1; J gene: TRBJ1-6; clone size: .; CDR3 protein: CSVEEGPRGSPLHF; CDR3 DNA: TGCAGCGTTGAAGAGGGCCCAAGGGGTTCACCCCTCCACTTT
D gene: .; V gene: TRBV4-1; J gene: TRBJ1-3; clone size: .; CDR3 protein: CASSQDGGPSGNTIYF; CDR3 DNA: TGCGCCAGCAGCCAAGATGGCGGGCCCTCTGGAAACACCATATATTTT
D gene: .; V gene: TRBV10-3; J gene: TRBJ1-2; clone size: .; CDR3 protein: CVAGDRIQYWANYGYTF; CDR3 DNA: TGTGTAGCAGGGGATCGGATTCAGTATTGGGCTAACTATGGCTACACCTTC
D gene: TRBD2; V gene: TRBV5-1; J gene: TRBJ2-1; clone size: once; CDR3 protein: CASSRTSGSNEQFF; CDR3 DNA: TGCGCCAGCAGCCGGACTAGCGGGAGTAATGAGCAGTTCTTC
D gene: .; V gene: TRBV11-2; J gene: TRBJ2-7; clone size: once; CDR3 protein: CASSLMAGITYEQYF; CDR3 DNA: TGTGCCAGCAGCTTAATGGCAGGAATTACCTACGAGCAGTACTTC
D gene: TRBD1; V gene: TRBV19; J gene: TRBJ1-5; clone size: .; CDR3 protein: CASSKGQGAQPQHF; CDR3 DNA: TGTGCCAGTAGTAAGGGACAGGGGGCTCAGCCCCAGCATTTT
D gene: .; V gene: TRBV7-2; J gene: TRBJ1-2; clone size: .; CDR3 protein: CASSYSTGGYGYTF; CDR3 DNA: TGTGCCAGCAGCTATTCTACGGGGGGCTACGGCTACACCTTC
D gene: .; V gene: TRBV9; J gene: TRBJ1-2; clone size: few; CDR3 protein: CASSVDGRGGQPLEVGYGYTF; CDR3 DNA: TGTGCCAGCAGCGTAGATGGTCGGGGGGGACAACCCCTCGAGGTGGGGTATGGCTACACCTTC
D gene: .; V gene: TRBV9; J gene: TRBJ1-1; clone size: .; CDR3 protein: CASSVEGRGVGTEAFF; CDR3 DNA: TGTGCCAGCAGCGTAGAGGGTCGGGGGGTGGGCACTGAAGCTTTCTTT
D gene: TRBD1; V gene: TRBV7-9; J gene: TRBJ2-5; clone size: .; CDR3 protein: CASSSTGGEETQYF; CDR3 DNA: TGTGCCAGCAGCTCCACAGGGGGCGAGGAGACCCAGTACTTC
D gene: .; V gene: TRBV29-1; J gene: TRBJ2-7; clone size: few; CDR3 protein: CSVVGGRLTRSYEQYF; CDR3 DNA: TGCAGCGTTGTTGGCGGCCGCCTAACGCGCTCCTACGAGCAGTACTTC
D gene: TRBD2; V gene: TRBV7-2; J gene: TRBJ2-1; clone size: .; CDR3 protein: CASSSLAGVANEQFF; CDR3 DNA: TGTGCCAGCAGCTCCTTAGCGGGAGTAGCCAATGAGCAGTTCTTC
D gene: .; V gene: TRBV28; J gene: TRBJ2-3; clone size: .; CDR3 protein: CASSLGAGRGTQYF; CDR3 DNA: TGTGCCAGCAGTCTGGGGGCGGGGAGGGGTACGCAGTATTTT
D gene: TRBD1; V gene: TRBV19; J gene: TRBJ1-5; clone size: .; CDR3 protein: CASSEPGQAYSNQPQHF; CDR3 DNA: TGTGCCAGTAGTGAACCAGGACAGGCCTATAGCAATCAGCCCCAGCATTTT
D gene: .; V gene: TRBV2; J gene: TRBJ2-2; clone size: few; CDR3 protein: CASSEEQGTGELFF; CDR3 DNA: TGTGCCAGCAGTGAAGAGCAGGGGACCGGGGAGCTGTTTTTT
D gene: TRBD1; V gene: TRBV5-4; J gene: TRBJ2-5; clone size: .; CDR3 protein: CASSPKGQIQETQYF; CDR3 DNA: TGTGCCAGCAGCCCGAAGGGACAGATACAAGAGACCCAGTACTTC
D gene: .; V gene: TRBV7-2; J gene: TRBJ2-2; clone size: .; CDR3 protein: CASSPQSHNTGELFF; CDR3 DNA: TGTGCCAGCAGCCCTCAGTCCCACAACACCGGGGAGCTGTTTTTT
D gene: .; V gene: TRBV11-2; J gene: TRBJ2-2; clone size: .; CDR3 protein: CASSLDLKGGAGELFF; CDR3 DNA: TGTGCCAGCAGCTTAGATTTAAAGGGAGGAGCCGGGGAGCTGTTTTTT
D gene: .; V gene: TRBV4-2; J gene: TRBJ1-2; clone size: .; CDR3 protein: CASSQAGEGYGYTF; CDR3 DNA: TGTGCCAGCAGCCAAGCGGGTGAGGGCTATGGCTACACCTTC
D gene: .; V gene: TRBV10-1; J gene: TRBJ2-3; clone size: .; CDR3 protein: CASSEVQADTQYF; CDR3 DNA: TGCGCCAGCAGTGAAGTCCAGGCAGATACGCAGTATTTT
D gene: .; V gene: TRBV2; J gene: TRBJ2-2; clone size: .; CDR3 protein: CASTEGSKAGELFF; CDR3 DNA: TGTGCCAGCACCGAGGGATCAAAAGCCGGGGAGCTGTTTTTT
D gene: TRBD1; V gene: TRBV6-6; J gene: TRBJ1-3; clone size: .; CDR3 protein: CASSRNRGSSGNTIYF; CDR3 DNA: TGTGCCAGCAGTCGTAACAGGGGGAGCTCTGGAAACACCATATATTTT
D gene: TRBD2; V gene: TRBV5-1; J gene: TRBJ2-5; clone size: once; CDR3 protein: CASSFQAGVRETQYF; CDR3 DNA: TGCGCCAGCAGCTTTCAAGCGGGAGTTCGAGAGACCCAGTACTTC
D gene: .; V gene: TRBV19; J gene: TRBJ1-1; clone size: once; CDR3 protein: CASRDTIDTEAFF; CDR3 DNA: TGTGCCAGCCGGGACACCATAGACACTGAAGCTTTCTTT